A selection of T cell receptor beta chains follows, all from one sample in a study of T cell responses to AZD1222 COVID-19 vaccine. The method was immunoSEQ multiplex PCR; TCRdb's version includes in-frame clones alone and lacks a portion of them. The data contain some 200,000 clones, around nine tenths of them singletons. Sequenced here: peripheral blood, sampled 28 days after the second dose of the MenACWY control vaccine. The receptors come from an adult who received the MenACWY meningococcal vaccine as a control. Both conserved end residues are part of each CDR3. D genes are given only for firm matches. Rows give clone size only sometimes, using once, few, many, or a class for an expanded clone.

TRBJ1-3	.	TRBV9	13	once	TGTGCCAGCAGCCGACAGGCTGGAAACACCATATATTTT	CASSRQAGNTIYF
TRBJ2-7	.	TRBV10-3	14	.	TGTGCCATCAGTGAGAACGGTCCAACCCACGAGCAGTACTTC	CAISENGPTHEQYF
TRBJ2-2	TRBD2	TRBV7-3	19	.	TGTGCCAGCAGCTCGCGGCCTTTAGCGGGAGGGCAGAACACCGGGGAGCTGTTTTTT	CASSSRPLAGGQNTGELFF
TRBJ2-5	TRBD2	TRBV9	14	.	TGTGCCGCCAGCGGGAGGCCTGGAGGAGAGACCCAGTACTTC	CAASGRPGGETQYF
TRBJ2-5	TRBD1	TRBV6-5	13	.	TGTGCCAGCAGAGACAGGGGCCAAGAGACCCAGTACTTC	CASRDRGQETQYF
TRBJ1-2	.	TRBV7-2	13	once	TGTGCCAGCAGCTTAGCGCGGGAGACGGACGGGTTCTTC	CASSLARETDGFF
TRBJ1-3	.	TRBV19	17	.	TGTGCCAGTAGTATCGCCGGCCGAGCTGGGGCTGGAAACACCATATATTTT	CASSIAGRAGAGNTIYF
TRBJ1-4	.	TRBV7-2	16	.	TGTGCCAGCAGCTTCTTGGGTCATGGGGCAAGTGAAAAACTGTTTTTT	CASSFLGHGASEKLFF
TRBJ1-5	.	TRBV2	15	.	TGTGCCAGCAGTGAAGAATGGTTAAGCAATCAGCCCCAGCATTTT	CASSEEWLSNQPQHF
TRBJ2-1	TRBD2	TRBV5-8	13	.	TGTGCCAGCAGCTGGCTAGCGGGAGGCACCATAATCTTC	CASSWLAGGTIIF
TRBJ1-2	.	TRBV12-3/TRBV12-4	12	.	TGTGCCAGCAGTTTGCTCTCTGGGGGCTACACCTTC	CASSLLSGGYTF
TRBJ2-3	.	TRBV4-2	16	.	TGTGCCAGCAGCCAAGATGTCCAGGGGACCACAGATACGCAGTATTTT	CASSQDVQGTTDTQYF
TRBJ1-1	.	TRBV18	18	.	TGTGCCAGCTCGCCTCTTGCCCCCTTCCAACCCTCGAACACTGAAGCTTTCTTT	CASSPLAPFQPSNTEAFF
TRBJ2-1	TRBD2	TRBV28	15	.	TGTGCCAGCAGTATCATAGCGGGAAGATACAATGAGCAGTTCTTC	CASSIIAGRYNEQFF
TRBJ2-2	.	TRBV5-1	14	once	TGCGCCAGCAGCTTGCAGGGAGACACCGGGGAGCTGTTTTTT	CASSLQGDTGELFF
TRBJ1-2	.	TRBV29-1	13	.	TGCAGCGTTGACCGGCGGAAGGACTATGGCTACACCTTC	CSVDRRKDYGYTF
TRBJ2-7	TRBD1	TRBV27	14	.	TGTGCCAGCAGTCTGGGACAGGGCTCCTACGAGCAGTACTTC	CASSLGQGSYEQYF
TRBJ2-7	TRBD1	TRBV6-4	14	.	TGTGCCAGCAGCGAGGACAGGATTTCCTACGAGCAGTACTTC	CASSEDRISYEQYF
TRBJ2-3	TRBD1	TRBV3-1/TRBV3-2	17	.	TGTGCCAGCAGCCTAATCCCGGACAGGGCCTACACAGATACGCAGTATTTT	CASSLIPDRAYTDTQYF
TRBJ2-2	.	TRBV6-1	13	once	TGTGCCAGCAGTGAAGCCGGGAAGCGGGAGCTGTTTTTT	CASSEAGKRELFF
TRBJ1-2	.	TRBV6-5	15	.	TGTGCCAGCAGTTACGATCAAGCCCTAAGCGGTGGCTACACCTTC	CASSYDQALSGGYTF
TRBJ2-5	.	TRBV7-7	14	.	TGTGCTAGCAGCGCGACACTAGGAGCAGAGACCCAGTACTTC	CASSATLGAETQYF
TRBJ1-4	.	TRBV30	12	.	TGTGCCTGGAGTTCGAGCTATGAAAAACTGTTTTTT	CAWSSSYEKLFF
TRBJ1-2	TRBD1	TRBV19	14	.	TGTGCCAGTAGTAATCGGGACAGCCTGGGGGGCTACACCTTC	CASSNRDSLGGYTF
TRBJ2-1	.	TRBV19	14	.	TGTGCCAGTAGTAGCCCCCCGCTGACAAATGAGCAGTTCTTC	CASSSPPLTNEQFF
TRBJ1-1	.	TRBV5-6	12	once	TGTGCCAGCAGCTTGGTGACTGCTGAAGCTTTCTTT	CASSLVTAEAFF
TRBJ2-1	.	TRBV28	16	.	TGTGCCAGCAGTTCACCCGGGACCCCCAGCGGCAATGAGCAGTTCTTC	CASSSPGTPSGNEQFF
TRBJ1-3	TRBD1	TRBV9	15	.	TGTGCCAGCAGCGCTATACAGGGGGCTGGAAACACCATATATTTT	CASSAIQGAGNTIYF
TRBJ2-1	.	TRBV7-9	15	.	TGTGCCATCTCCCCACTAGGCGGCTCCTACAATGAGCAGTTCTTC	CAISPLGGSYNEQFF